Each of the 10 T cell receptor beta chains below was sequenced from the same sample in a study of blood T cell repertoires in COVID-19. The repertoire was sequenced with immunoSEQ multiplex PCR; TCRdb's copy has only in-frame clones and lacks some. The table includes 150,000 to 200,000 clones, around two thirds detected once. The sequenced sample consisted of peripheral blood. The source of these receptors is an elderly woman with acute or convalescent COVID-19.

Only a few counts were recorded for this clone. The gene calls are TRBV6-6 and TRBJ2-1; the match to TRBD2 covers 7 bases. The V and J ends lost 6 bases and 9 bases, in that order; junction bases with no gene match: 5. CDR3 length: 12 residues. Germline V CDR1 and CDR2: MNHNY, SVGAGI (reference sequence). The CDR3 protein is CASSQRDTEQFF. As DNA, the CDR3 is TGTGCCAGCAGCCAGCGGGATACTGAGCAGTTCTTC.

V is TRBV28 and J is TRBJ1-2, with 7 bases lining up with TRBD1. The CDR3 extends over 14 amino acids. Germline V CDR1 and CDR2: MDHEN, SYDVKM. Unmatched junction bases numbered 9, after V lost 6 bases and J lost 5 bases. The DNA for the CDR3 is TGTGCCAGCAGCACGACGGGACAGTTATATGGCTACACCTTC. Encoded protein: CASSTTGQLYGYTF.

This clone was observed once. The chain has TRBV10-3 and TRBJ2-1; TRBD2 matches at 7 bases. Germline CDR1 is ENHRY and CDR2 is SYGVKD. V was pared by 7 bases and J by 4 bases, with 7 bases of the junction left unmatched. The CDR3 has 14 residues. In DNA form, the CDR3 reads TGTGCCATCAAGGGGCGGGAGAATTACAATGAGCAGTTCTTC. This translates into CAIKGRENYNEQFF.

The chain combines TRBV4-2 with TRBJ2-7, with 15 bases matching TRBD2. From germline, CDR1 is LGHNA and CDR2 YNFKEQ. Germline trimming cut 1 base from V and 2 bases from J; bases unmatched to any gene: 6. This CDR3 comprises 18 residues. CDR3 region: CASSQGTSGRDITYEQYF. Written as DNA, the CDR3 is TGTGCCAGCAGCCAAGGGACTAGCGGGAGGGATATTACCTACGAGCAGTACTTC.

To note about this clone: The junction and the germline gene differ at one end; a read error may be behind it. Written as DNA, the CDR3 is TGTGCCGGCAGCTTTCGGGGGGCTTGGTACAATGAGCAGTTCTTC. Its protein product is CAGSFRGAWYNEQFF. This sequence joins TRBV5-6 and TRBJ2-1; possibly TRBD2 for D (7 bases). Germline CDR1 is SGHDT and CDR2 is YYEEEE. The CDR3 consists of 15 residues.

The J gene is TRBJ2-1, the V gene TRBV7-9; D might be TRBD1 (6 bases). The V gene's germline CDR1 is SEHNR and CDR2 FQNEAQ (reference sequence). Trimming removed 4 bases at V and 6 bases at J, with 7 bases between. The CDR3 totals 12 residues. CDR3 sequence reads: CASSWTVNEQFF. CDR3 in DNA: TGTGCCAGCAGCTGGACAGTCAATGAGCAGTTCTTC.

The rearrangement joins TRBV5-4 to TRBJ1-3; D is perhaps TRBD1 (6 bases). CDR1 and CDR2 (germline): SGHNT, YYREEE (reference sequence). This CDR3 spans 14 amino acids. With 5 bases removed from V and 2 bases from J, the gap between germline ends came to 11 bases. In DNA form, the CDR3 reads TGTGCCAGCAGTCAACAGGGTACTGGAAACACCATATATTTT. Translated, it gives CASSQQGTGNTIYF.

This clone was detected a few times. The gene calls are TRBV3-1 (or the pseudogene TRBV3-2) and TRBJ2-7, with 11 bases that match TRBD2. This CDR3 comprises 15 residues. V lost 3 bases to trimming and J lost 3 bases; unmatched junction nucleotides: 4. Germline V gives CDR1 LGHDT, CDR2 YNNKEL (reference sequence). CDR3 sequence (DNA): TGTGCCAGCAGCCATACCGGGACTAGCGGCTACGAGCAGTACTTC. It specifies CASSHTGTSGYEQYF.

This clone was detected ten times or more. This rearrangement joins TRBV3-1 (or the pseudogene TRBV3-2) to TRBJ2-2; 12 bases agree with TRBD2. This CDR3 comprises 16 residues. Germline assignment: CDR1 LGHDT and CDR2 YNNKEL (reference sequence). The V and J ends lost 1 base and 6 bases, in that order; junction bases with no gene match: 3. The DNA for the CDR3 is TGTGCCAGCAGCCAAGCGACTAGCGGGAGTGCCGGGGAGCTGTTTTTT. Amino acid sequence: CASSQATSGSAGELFF.

This clone came up a few times. This chain uses TRBV5-1 with TRBJ1-1, with TRBD1 as a possible D gene (6 bases). The CDR3 totals 13 residues. The V gene's germline CDR1 is SGHRS and CDR2 YFSETQ. Trimming took off 4 bases at V and 6 bases at J, with 13 bases between the two ends. This chain's CDR3 is CASSREGVAEAFF. The DNA for the CDR3 is TGCGCCAGCAGCCGGGAGGGGGTCGCTGAAGCTTTCTTT.